The 19 T cell receptor beta chains given below trace back to one sample, sequenced in a study of T cells after yellow fever vaccination. Each CDR3 protein gets one entry after TCRdb re-called the 5' RACE reads with MiXCR. The sample lists 300,000 to 350,000 distinct CDR3 sequences; about 4% were seen once. This specimen consisted of PBMCs, obtained 5 days after the yellow fever booster vaccination. The receptors were gathered from a man between 18 and 35 years old who received the YFV17D yellow fever vaccine.

The J gene is TRBJ1-5, the V gene TRBV6-2 or TRBV6-3; 7 bases are a match to TRBD1. V was clipped by 2 bases and J by 4 bases; unmatched bases: 8. This CDR3 has 16 amino acids. Germline assignment: CDR1 MNHEY and CDR2 SVGEGT. The CDR3, as DNA: TGTGCCAGCAGTTACACGCCAGGGGGGAAGAATCAGCCCCAGCATTTT. It translates to CASSYTPGGKNQPQHF.

This clonotype came up a few times. The J gene is TRBJ1-4, the V gene TRBV4-1, with D tentatively TRBD1 (6 bases). The V gene lost 1 base and the J gene lost 12 bases, with 12 bases spanning the gap. The CDR3 contains 13 residues. The germline V gene encodes CDR1 MGHRA and CDR2 YSYEKL. The CDR3 sequence: CASSQVGGGELFF. CDR3 DNA sequence: TGCGCCAGCAGCCAAGTGGGGGGCGGGGAACTGTTTTTT.

This clonotype was seen more than once but under ten times. The chain uses TRBV2 and TRBJ2-2; 11 bases are shared with TRBD1. The V gene's germline CDR1 is SNHLY and CDR2 FYNNEI. V was pared by 5 bases and J by 6 bases, with 8 bases of the junction left unmatched. The CDR3 runs 16 residues. The CDR3 DNA reads as TGTGCCAGCAGTCCCCGGGACAGGGGGTTCGCCGGGGAGCTGTTTTTT. It codes for CASSPRDRGFAGELFF.

The rearrangement uses TRBV5-1 and TRBJ2-7, with TRBD1 matching over 7 bases. Per the germline V gene, CDR1 is SGHRS and CDR2 is YFSETQ. J gave up 2 bases and V 4 bases, and 6 bases lay outside the gene matches. This CDR3 comprises 14 residues. The CDR3 region is CASSPGDSTYEQYV. The CDR3 DNA is TGCGCCAGCAGCCCAGGGGACAGTACCTACGAGCAGTACGTC.

This clonotype was counted many times. The chain links TRBV7-9 to TRBJ2-7; 8 nucleotides line up with TRBD1. There are 14 residues in the CDR3. J gave up 3 bases and V 6 bases, and 7 bases lay outside the gene matches. CDR1 SEHNR and CDR2 FQNEAQ come from the germline V gene (reference sequence). The CDR3 spells CASRVQGASYEQYF. CDR3 nucleotide sequence: TGTGCCAGCAGGGTGCAGGGGGCAAGCTACGAGCAGTACTTC.

This clonotype occurred a few times. The CDR3 nucleotides are TGTGCCAGCAGCTCGCCGAACAGGGTTAGGCGGAATGAGCAGTTCTTC. It encodes CASSSPNRVRRNEQFF. The rearrangement joins TRBV7-8 to TRBJ2-1; possible D gene TRBD1, 6 bases. V lost 4 bases to trimming and J lost 7 bases, with 20 bases between them. The CDR3 spans 16 residues. From germline, CDR1 is SGHVS and CDR2 FQNEAQ.

This clonotype was observed a handful of times. An end of the junction does not agree with germline; a read error may underlie this. The chain combines TRBV28 with TRBJ2-7; no reliable D call. This CDR3 is 12 amino acids long. Germline CDR1 MDHEN, CDR2 SYDVKM. The CDR3 DNA follows: TGTGCCACAATAACACGCTCCCACGAGCAGTACTTC. Amino acid sequence: CATITRSHEQYF.

This clonotype was seen many times. The chain couples TRBV7-9 to TRBJ2-7; D is possibly TRBD2 (6 bases). Looked up from germline, CDR1 is SEHNR and CDR2 is FQNEAQ (reference sequence). The V end was cut by 1 base, the J end by 0 bases, with 10 bases between. The CDR3 totals 15 residues. The CDR3 protein is CASSLDQGGSYEQYF. The DNA for the CDR3 is TGTGCCAGCAGCTTAGACCAGGGAGGCTCCTACGAGCAGTACTTC.

Concerning this clonotype itself: This may stem from a read error, because a much larger clone lies one nucleotide away. The chain has TRBV7-9 and TRBJ1-5; D unclear. CDR1 is SEHNR, CDR2 FQNEAQ, per germline (reference sequence). CDR3 length: 12 residues. The V end lost 2 bases, the J end lost 3 bases, and 2 bases lay between the germline ends. The CDR3 DNA follows: TGTGCCAGCAGCTTACACAATCAGCCCCAGCATTTT. It specifies CASSLHNQPQHF. Full variable domain (remainder filled in from reference TRBV7-9 and TRBJ1-5): DTGVSQNPRHKITKRGQNVTFRCDPISEHNRLYWYRQTLGQGPEFLTYFQNEAQLEKSRLLSDRFSAERPKGSFSTLEIQRTEQGDSAMYLCASSLHNQPQHFGDGTRLSIL.

This clonotype was observed a handful of times. This chain joins TRBV5-4 and TRBJ2-1; the match to TRBD1 covers 10 bases. The V gene's germline CDR1 is SGHNT and CDR2 YYREEE (reference sequence). This CDR3 has 17 residues. V dropped 4 bases and J dropped 4; count of bases not matched to a gene: 11. The CDR3 coding sequence is TGTGCCAGCAGCCCCCCGCCCGGGACAGGGGTATACAATGAGCAGTTCTTC. Translating gives CASSPPPGTGVYNEQFF.

The table lists this clonotype with a few counts. The chain recombines TRBV20-1 with TRBJ2-7; D is tentatively TRBD1 or TRBD2 (5 bases each). This CDR3 is 15 amino acids long. The V gene's germline CDR1 is DFQATT and CDR2 SNEGSKA (reference sequence). The V and J ends lost 6 bases and 6 bases respectively, with 24 bases between them. The DNA for the CDR3 is TGCAGTGCCCGTTTCTCCGGGACCCTAGGCCGCGAGCAGTACTTC. Amino acids: CSARFSGTLGREQYF.

Ten or more counts support this clonotype. The chain is built from TRBV5-1 and TRBJ2-1, with 11 bases that match TRBD2. V lost 1 base and J lost 8; bases outside the gene matches: 5. The CDR3 length is 15 residues. Germline lookup yields CDR1 SGHRS and CDR2 YFSETQ. For the CDR3, the DNA is TGCGCCAGCAGCTTGTCTAGCGGGGGGCCGGATGAGCAGTTCTTC. Encoded protein: CASSLSSGGPDEQFF.

This chain connects TRBV20-1 to TRBJ2-6; D gene uncertain. Germline V lookup: CDR1 DFQATT, CDR2 SNEGSKA (reference sequence). Trimming took off 2 bases at V and 4 bases at J, with 9 bases between the two ends. The CDR3 totals 14 residues. The CDR3 DNA is TGCAGTGCTAGAAAGGATCCCGGGGCCAACGTCCTGACTTTC. It specifies CSARKDPGANVLTF.

The V gene is TRBV24-1, the J gene TRBJ2-1; 9 nucleotides agree with TRBD1. After removal of 3 bases from V and 5 bases from J, the junction contained 4 bases not matched to a gene. Germline lookup yields CDR1 KGHDR and CDR2 SFDVKD. The CDR3 loop spans 15 amino acids. CDR3 nucleotide sequence: TGTGCCACCAGTGATCCGCGGACAGGGGACAATGAGCAGTTCTTC. Amino acids: CATSDPRTGDNEQFF.

There are a few counts of this clonotype. The chain combines TRBV4-1 with TRBJ2-3; 9 nucleotides match TRBD2. There are 15 residues in the CDR3. Losses at the gene ends were 1 base for V and 5 bases for J; bases not matched to a gene: 4. CDR1 and CDR2 from the germline V gene are MGHRA and YSYEKL. Here the CDR3 reads CASSQGSAGGDTQYF. CDR3 DNA: TGCGCCAGCAGCCAAGGATCAGCGGGAGGAGATACGCAGTATTTT.

This chain uses TRBV6-5 with TRBJ2-7; no definite D call. Trimming took off 0 bases at V and 4 bases at J, with 13 bases between the two ends. Germline CDR1 reads MNHEY; CDR2 reads SVGAGI. The CDR3 totals 15 residues. CDR3 coding DNA: TGTGCCAGCAGTTACTCGGGTGACGGAAAGTACGAGCAGTACTTC. This sequence encodes CASSYSGDGKYEQYF.

The chain recombines TRBV5-1 with TRBJ2-3; D unclear. Germline-derived CDR1 and CDR2 are SGHRS and YFSETQ. The CDR3 sequence is 14 residues long. V shed 2 bases and J shed 2 bases, with 9 bases lying between them. The CDR3 is CASSFQANTDTQYF. The CDR3 nucleotides read TGCGCCAGCAGCTTTCAGGCGAACACAGATACGCAGTATTTT.

This clonotype was seen at least ten times. The CDR3, as DNA: TGCAGTGCTAGAGAGGGGGGGACAGGGATTGGCACTGAAGCTTTCTTT. The encoded protein is CSAREGGTGIGTEAFF. The chain joins TRBV20-1 to TRBJ1-1, with 9 nucleotides matching TRBD1. Germline V CDR1 and CDR2: DFQATT, SNEGSKA (reference sequence). V lost 0 bases, J lost 4 bases, and 9 bases stayed unmatched. This CDR3 is 16 amino acids long.

V and J are TRBV20-1 and TRBJ2-7, with 7 bases lining up with TRBD2. J lost 5 bases, V lost 5 bases, and 3 bases had no gene match. CDR3 length: 11 amino acids. CDR1 and CDR2 from the germline V gene are DFQATT and SNEGSKA (reference sequence). The CDR3 DNA sequence: TGCAGTGCTGGGGAGGGAGACGAGCAGTACTTC. Its translation: CSAGEGDEQYF.